Sequencing of this T cell receptor beta chain was carried out in a study of CD4 T cells in relation to SARS-CoV-2 and coronaviruses (dated by TCRdb to about 2021). With respect to the entire study: In the ViraFEST assay, PBMCs were grown with antigen for nine to eleven days, and TCR beta CDR3s were then sequenced to identify antigen-specific clonal expansions. For other donors in the study, expansion assays were sequenced with a different, Illumina-based TCR-beta assay. HLA restriction was mapped for shared crossreactive spike epitopes using patient-derived lymphoblastoid cell lines. The study assessed, at the TCR clonotype level, memory CD4+ T cell crossreactivity between SARS-CoV-2 and common cold coronavirus spike proteins. The Adaptive Biotechnologies TCR-sequencing kit was used to sequence samples from a few pre-COVID donors and the naive versus memory experiments, while other data came from Illumina-based sequencing. An HIV-1 Nef peptide pool or a no-peptide culture served as the negative reference condition. The investigation overall reported the following: Compared with monoreactive clones, crossreactive clones had significantly weaker SARS-CoV-2-driven expansion, a result consistent with antigenic imprinting. Small numbers of patients and of tested TCRs limited the study. Crossreactivity analysis was centred on spike protein, so crossreactivity against other viral proteins was not assessed. In about 71% of donors, memory CD4+ clonotypes turned up that crossrecognized SARS-CoV-2 and at least one common cold coronavirus spike. Because no donor provided both pre-pandemic and post-infection samples, tracing the source of pre-existing responses was limited.

This clone was detected a few times. Its cognate antigen has yet to be identified. One base away there is no much larger clone; base qualities are not given. CD4+ T cells from unexposed donors were collected before the COVID-19 pandemic (2011-2018). After around 10 days of culture, CD4+ T cells were isolated with the EasySep CD4+ T cell isolation kit. As cell number allowed, CD4+ T cells from unexposed donors were tested for reactivity to SARS-CoV-2 S and N and to four common cold coronavirus spike pools. Each well held millions of PBMCs cultured in IMDM containing about 5.3% human AB serum and roughly 10 IU/ml IL-2. Half of the culture medium was replaced with fresh IL-2-containing medium on days 3 and 7. In general, triplicate replicate wells were used for every peptide culture condition. Leukapheresis product for the unexposed donors was bought commercially. Ficoll-Paque PLUS gradient centrifugation was used to isolate PBMCs from leukapheresis product or whole blood. PBMCs were either cryopreserved at -140 degrees C or used fresh in the expansion assay. The QIAamp Micro DNA Kit was used to extract genomic DNA from the CD4+ T cells.

Library preparation used the immunoSEQ multiplex PCR assay. On the study's bioinformatics: Preprocessing removed nonproductive sequences and CDR3s not starting with C, not ending with F or W, or shorter than 7 amino acids. The MANAFEST web app identified antigen-specific clonotypes based on expansion compared with the reference and other culture wells. A clone counted as positive if significantly expanded in 2 of 3 replicate wells versus the reference culture at FDR below 0.05. A further requirement for positive clones was significant expansion compared with all other tandem wells, along with an odds ratio above 5. CDR3 homology was quantified as pairwise Levenshtein distance, calculated with the stringdist R package after three terminal residues were trimmed from each end. Here the immuneACCESS table is served through TCRdb, limited to in-frame sequences with V and J called. Missing clones are a known gap in these copies; in checked studies unresolved V genes cover under half, and the rest lacks a known reason. That table furnishes V, J and clone size, whereas the DNA furnished D and trimming. Recorded for this sample are 25,000 to 35,000 clones; 72% of them occurred a single time. The ten largest account for roughly an eighth of the sample.

Sample: CD4+ T cells from PBMCs, cultured in vitro. This receptor was taken from a human donor in good health.

The CDR3 region has the sequence CASSLGPPPVRNQPQHF. The DNA sequence is TGTGCCAGCAGCTTGGGGCCTCCGCCAGTACGTAATCAGCCCCAGCATTTT. Rearrangement joined TRBV5-6 to TRBJ1-5, with the D gene too uncertain to name. Trimming costs V 0 bases and J 4 bases, and their ends lie 17 bases apart. The CDR3, from cysteine to phenylalanine, totals 17 residues. The kept DNA is CDR3 alone, 51 bases in frame from the first base. Taken from the germline V gene, the CDR1 and CDR2 loops are SGHDT and YYEEEE.